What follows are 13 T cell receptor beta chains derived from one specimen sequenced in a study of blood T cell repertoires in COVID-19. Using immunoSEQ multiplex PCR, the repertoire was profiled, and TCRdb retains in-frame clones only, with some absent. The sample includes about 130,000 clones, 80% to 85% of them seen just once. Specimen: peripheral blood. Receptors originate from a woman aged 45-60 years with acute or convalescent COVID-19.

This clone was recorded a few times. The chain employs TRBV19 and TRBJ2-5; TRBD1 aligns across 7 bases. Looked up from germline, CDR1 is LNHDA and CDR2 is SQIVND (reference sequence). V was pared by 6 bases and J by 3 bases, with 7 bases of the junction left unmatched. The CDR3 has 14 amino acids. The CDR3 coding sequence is TGTGCCAGTAGCTCCTACAGGGGAGAAGAGACCCAGTACTTC. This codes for CASSSYRGEETQYF.

The CDR3, as DNA: TGCAGCGCGGCGGGTTTTGGGACTGAAGCTTTCTTT. Translated, it gives CSAAGFGTEAFF. The chain recombines TRBV29-1 with TRBJ1-1; D is ambiguous. Germline V gene lookup returns CDR1 SQVTM and CDR2 ANQGSEA. This CDR3 contains 12 residues. V dropped 7 bases and J dropped 5 bases, with 14 bases sitting between them.

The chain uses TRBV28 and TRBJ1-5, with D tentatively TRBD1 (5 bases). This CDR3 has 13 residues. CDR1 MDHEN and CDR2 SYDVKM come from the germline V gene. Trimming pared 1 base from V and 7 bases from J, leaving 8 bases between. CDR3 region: CASSLYRGQPQHF. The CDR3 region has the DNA TGTGCCAGCAGTTTATATAGGGGCCAGCCCCAGCATTTT.

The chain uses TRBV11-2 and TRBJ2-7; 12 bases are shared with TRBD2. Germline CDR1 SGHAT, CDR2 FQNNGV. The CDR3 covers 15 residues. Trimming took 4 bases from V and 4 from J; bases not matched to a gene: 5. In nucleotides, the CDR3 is TGTGCCAGCAGCTCGGGACTAGCGGGTCAATACGAGCAGTACTTC. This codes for CASSSGLAGQYEQYF.

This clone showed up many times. CDR3 in amino acids: CASSGTGVAYGYTF. The CDR3 DNA reads as TGTGCCAGCAGCGGGACAGGAGTTGCCTATGGCTACACCTTC. J is TRBJ1-2 and V is TRBV7-9; TRBD1 agrees at 8 bases. CDR1 is SEHNR and CDR2 is FQNEAQ in the germline V gene (reference sequence). The CDR3 runs 14 residues. V shed 5 bases, J shed 4 bases, and the junction held 6 bases outside the gene matches. Combining the CDR3 with reference TRBV7-9 and TRBJ1-2 gives the whole variable domain DTGVSQNPRHKITKRGQNVTFRCDPISEHNRLYWYRQTLGQGPEFLTYFQNEAQLEKSRLLSDRFSAERPKGSFSTLEIQRTEQGDSAMYLCASSGTGVAYGYTFGSGTRLTVV.

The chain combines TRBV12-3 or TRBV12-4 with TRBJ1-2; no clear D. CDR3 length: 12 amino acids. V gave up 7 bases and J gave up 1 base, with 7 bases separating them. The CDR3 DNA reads TGTGCCAGCAATGAGGATAACTATGGCTACACCTTC. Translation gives CASNEDNYGYTF.

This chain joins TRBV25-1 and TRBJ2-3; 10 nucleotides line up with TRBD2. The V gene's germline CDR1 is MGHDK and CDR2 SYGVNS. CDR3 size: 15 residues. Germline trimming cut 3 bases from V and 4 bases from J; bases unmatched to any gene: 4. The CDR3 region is CASSDKRGGSDTQYF. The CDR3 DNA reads TGTGCCAGCAGTGACAAGCGGGGGGGCTCAGATACGCAGTATTTT.

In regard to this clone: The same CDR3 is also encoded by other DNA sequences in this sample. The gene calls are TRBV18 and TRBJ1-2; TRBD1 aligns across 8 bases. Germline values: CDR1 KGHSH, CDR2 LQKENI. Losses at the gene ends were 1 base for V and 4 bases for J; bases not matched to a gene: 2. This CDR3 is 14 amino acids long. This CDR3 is CASSPLTGGYGYTF. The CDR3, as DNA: TGTGCCAGCTCACCACTTACAGGGGGCTATGGCTACACCTTC.

The CDR3 spells CSVDMAGLNTEAFF. In nucleotides, the CDR3 is TGCAGCGTTGATATGGCAGGGCTGAACACTGAAGCTTTCTTT. This chain joins TRBV29-1 and TRBJ1-1; weak D call: TRBD1 (5 bases). The ends were cut back, 3 bases at V and 0 bases at J, with 11 bases in the middle. The germline CDR1 and CDR2 sequences are SQVTM and ANQGSEA. This CDR3 is 14 amino acids long.

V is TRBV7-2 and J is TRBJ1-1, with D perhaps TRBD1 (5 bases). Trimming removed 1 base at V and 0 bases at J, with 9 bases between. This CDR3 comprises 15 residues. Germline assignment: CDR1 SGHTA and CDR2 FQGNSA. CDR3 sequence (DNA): TGTGCCAGCAGCTTAGGGGGGGTCATGAACACTGAAGCTTTCTTT. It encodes CASSLGGVMNTEAFF.

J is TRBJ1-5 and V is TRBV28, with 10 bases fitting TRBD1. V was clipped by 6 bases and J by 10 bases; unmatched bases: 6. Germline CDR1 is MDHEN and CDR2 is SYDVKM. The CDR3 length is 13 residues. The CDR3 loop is CASRDRGYRPQHF. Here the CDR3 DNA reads TGTGCCAGCAGGGACAGGGGGTATCGTCCCCAGCATTTT.

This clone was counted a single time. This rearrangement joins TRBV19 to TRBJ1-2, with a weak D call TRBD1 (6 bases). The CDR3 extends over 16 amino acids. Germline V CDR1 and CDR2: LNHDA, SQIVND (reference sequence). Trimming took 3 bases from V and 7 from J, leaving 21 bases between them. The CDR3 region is CASSIGVEQGVSGYTF. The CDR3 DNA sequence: TGTGCCAGTAGTATTGGGGTGGAACAGGGAGTTTCTGGCTACACCTTC.

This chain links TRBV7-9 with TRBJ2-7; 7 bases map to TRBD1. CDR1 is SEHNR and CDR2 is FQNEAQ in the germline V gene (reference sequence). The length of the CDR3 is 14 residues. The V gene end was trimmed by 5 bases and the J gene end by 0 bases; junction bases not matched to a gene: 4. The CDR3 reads CASSPRDSSYEQYF. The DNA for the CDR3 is TGTGCCAGCAGCCCAAGGGACAGCTCCTACGAGCAGTACTTC.